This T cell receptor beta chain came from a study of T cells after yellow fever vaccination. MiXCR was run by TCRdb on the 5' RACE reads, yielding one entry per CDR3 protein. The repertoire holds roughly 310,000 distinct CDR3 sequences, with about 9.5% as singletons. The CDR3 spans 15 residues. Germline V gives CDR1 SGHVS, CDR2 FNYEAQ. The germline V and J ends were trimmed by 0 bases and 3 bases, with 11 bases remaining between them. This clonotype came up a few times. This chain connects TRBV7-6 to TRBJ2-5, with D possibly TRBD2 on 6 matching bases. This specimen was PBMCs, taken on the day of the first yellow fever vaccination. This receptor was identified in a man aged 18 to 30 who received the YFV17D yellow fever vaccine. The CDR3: CASSLAGGREETQYF. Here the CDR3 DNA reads TGTGCCAGCAGCTTAGCGGGGGGTAGGGAAGAGACCCAGTACTTC.